These T cell receptor beta chains were read from a single sample in a study of CD8+ T cells in alopecia areata. Repertoires were generated with immunoSEQ multiplex PCR, while TCRdb's copy carries only in-frame clones and drops some. This repertoire shows approximately 150,000 clones, 65% to 75% found once; its top ten account for over 10%. Sample: CD8+ T cells sorted from blood, taken at week 0. These receptors came from a human donor with alopecia areata. Both conserved end residues are part of each CDR3. Fields, in order: clone size, D gene, V gene, J gene, CDR3 length, CDR3 protein, CDR3 DNA. D genes are given only for firm matches. Some rows mark clone size as missing; the rest say once, few, many or name a class of expanded clone.

>.|.|TRBV27|TRBJ1-5|14
CASSLSEGWQPQHF
TGTGCCAGCAGTTTATCGGAGGGGTGGCAGCCCCAGCATTTT
>.|.|TRBV13|TRBJ1-2|14
CASSLGGGDYGYTF
TGTGCCAGCAGCTTAGGCGGAGGGGACTATGGCTACACCTTC
>.|.|TRBV23-1|TRBJ1-5|19
CASSRRRGGPGRRNQPQHF
TGCGCCAGCAGTCGCCGAAGGGGAGGGCCAGGGAGACGCAATCAGCCCCAGCATTTT
>few|.|TRBV5-5|TRBJ2-3|20
CASSLDADTILRDGQGTQYF
TGTGCCAGCAGCTTGGATGCGGATACCATCTTACGGGACGGCCAGGGGACGCAGTATTTT
>.|TRBD1|TRBV7-9|TRBJ1-2|16
CASSLETGQGAHGYTF
TGTGCCAGCAGCTTAGAGACGGGACAGGGGGCACACGGCTACACCTTC
>few|TRBD2|TRBV7-9|TRBJ2-1|14
CASRHTSGGNEQFF
TGTGCCAGCAGACACACTAGCGGGGGTAATGAGCAGTTCTTC
>.|TRBD1|TRBV6-5|TRBJ2-5|15
CASSYSQGAPETQYF
TGTGCCAGCAGTTACTCCCAGGGGGCGCCGGAGACCCAGTACTTC
>.|.|TRBV12-5|TRBJ2-1|12
CASGSKGYEQFF
TGTGCTAGTGGTTCCAAGGGGTATGAGCAGTTCTTC
>few|TRBD1|TRBV7-9|TRBJ1-2|14
CASSPRTGTYGYTF
TGTGCCAGCAGCCCCCGGACAGGGACCTATGGCTACACCTTC
>few|TRBD1|TRBV29-1|TRBJ1-5|15
CSVSTGTGEGQPQHF
TGCAGCGTTTCTACCGGGACAGGGGAAGGTCAGCCCCAGCATTTT
>.|.|TRBV6-5|TRBJ1-1|15
CASSYSKGVNTEAFF
TGTGCCAGCAGTTACTCGAAGGGGGTCAACACTGAAGCTTTCTTT